This T cell receptor (beta chain) was identified in a study of T-cell memory formation after mild COVID-19. Study results and caveats: Clones shrinking from day 15 to 85 showed even CD4/CD8 mixes; later expanders tilted CD4+. CD4+ contracting clones were found mainly in CM and EM, and CD8+ ones in EMRA.

Germline assignment: CDR1 SGHRS and CDR2 YFSETQ. V lost 0 bases and J lost 3, with 13 bases in between. The CDR3 is 16 amino acids. One entry per CDR3 protein results from TCRdb running MiXCR on the 5' RACE reads. The table includes 92,000 or so distinct CDR3 sequences, more than 13% detected once. This clonotype was found a few times. Antigen: not known. The sequencing sample was made of PBMCs or a T cell subset sorted from them (not recorded which). The V call is TRBV5-1, the J call TRBJ2-1; D unresolved. The receptor was isolated from a man younger than 35 who had mild COVID-19 (a few samples of this study predate the infection). Cell type and time point are not known. CDR3 protein: CASSLAASEIYNEQFF. CDR3 nucleotide sequence: TGCGCCAGCAGCTTGGCAGCCAGCGAGATCTACAATGAGCAGTTCTTC.